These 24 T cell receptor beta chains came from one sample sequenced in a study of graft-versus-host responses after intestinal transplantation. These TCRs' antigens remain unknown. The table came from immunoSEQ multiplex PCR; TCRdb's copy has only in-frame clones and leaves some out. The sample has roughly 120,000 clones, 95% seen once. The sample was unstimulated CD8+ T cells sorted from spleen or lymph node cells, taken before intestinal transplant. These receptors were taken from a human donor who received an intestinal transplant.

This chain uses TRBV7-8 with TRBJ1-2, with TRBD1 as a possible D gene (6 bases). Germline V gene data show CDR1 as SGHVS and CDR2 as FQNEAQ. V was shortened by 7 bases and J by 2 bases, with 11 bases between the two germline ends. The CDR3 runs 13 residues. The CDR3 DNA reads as TGTGCCAGCACCGGAGGGGGGAACTATGGCTACACCTTC. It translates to CASTGGGNYGYTF.

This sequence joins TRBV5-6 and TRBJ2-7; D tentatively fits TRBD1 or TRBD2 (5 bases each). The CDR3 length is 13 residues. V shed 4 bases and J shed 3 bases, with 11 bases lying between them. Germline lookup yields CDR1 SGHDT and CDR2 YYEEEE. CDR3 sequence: CASSPGALYEQYF. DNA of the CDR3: TGTGCCAGCAGCCCCGGGGCCCTCTACGAGCAGTACTTC.

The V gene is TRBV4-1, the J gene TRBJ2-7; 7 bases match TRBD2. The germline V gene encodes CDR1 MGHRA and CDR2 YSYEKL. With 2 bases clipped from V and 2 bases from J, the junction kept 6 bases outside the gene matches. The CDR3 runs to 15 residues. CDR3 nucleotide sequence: TGCGCCAGCAGCCAACGGGAGGTGGGGCCCTACGAGCAGTACTTC. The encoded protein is CASSQREVGPYEQYF.

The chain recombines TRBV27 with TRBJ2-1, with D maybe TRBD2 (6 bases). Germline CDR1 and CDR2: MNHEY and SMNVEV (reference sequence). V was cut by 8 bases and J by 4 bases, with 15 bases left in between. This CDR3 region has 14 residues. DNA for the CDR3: TGTGCCAGCGGGCTCGGACTATTTTACAATGAGCAGTTCTTC. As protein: CASGLGLFYNEQFF.

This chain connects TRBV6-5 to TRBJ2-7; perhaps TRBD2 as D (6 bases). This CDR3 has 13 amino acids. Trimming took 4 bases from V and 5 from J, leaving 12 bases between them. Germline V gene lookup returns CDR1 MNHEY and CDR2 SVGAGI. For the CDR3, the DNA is TGTGCCAGCAGTTTGACTAGAATCCACGAGCAGTACTTC. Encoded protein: CASSLTRIHEQYF.

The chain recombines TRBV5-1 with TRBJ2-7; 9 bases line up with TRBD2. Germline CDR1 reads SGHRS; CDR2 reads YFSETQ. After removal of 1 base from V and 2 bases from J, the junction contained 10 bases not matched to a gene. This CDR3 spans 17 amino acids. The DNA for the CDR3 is TGCGCCAGCAGCTTGATAGGGATAGCGGGAGTAACCTACGAGCAGTACTTC. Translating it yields CASSLIGIAGVTYEQYF.

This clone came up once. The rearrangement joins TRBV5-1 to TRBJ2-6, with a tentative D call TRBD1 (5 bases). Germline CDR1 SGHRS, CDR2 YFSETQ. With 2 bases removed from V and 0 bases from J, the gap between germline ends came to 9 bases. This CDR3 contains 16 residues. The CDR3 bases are TGCGCCAGCAGCTTTCGACAGATCTCTGGGGCCAACGTCCTGACTTTC. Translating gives CASSFRQISGANVLTF. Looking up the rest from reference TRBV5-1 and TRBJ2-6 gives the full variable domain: KAGVTQTPRYLIKTRGQQVTLSCSPISGHRSVSWYQQTPGQGLQFLFEYFSETQRNKGNFPGRFSGRQFSNSRSEMNVSTLELGDSALYLCASSFRQISGANVLTFGAGSRLTVL.

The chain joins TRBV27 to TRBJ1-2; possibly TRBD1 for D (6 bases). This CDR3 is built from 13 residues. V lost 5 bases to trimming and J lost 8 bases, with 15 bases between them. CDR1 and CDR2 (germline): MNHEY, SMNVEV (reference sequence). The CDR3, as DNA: TGTGCCAGCAGTCAACACAGGGAGGGAGGCTACACCTTC. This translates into CASSQHREGGYTF.

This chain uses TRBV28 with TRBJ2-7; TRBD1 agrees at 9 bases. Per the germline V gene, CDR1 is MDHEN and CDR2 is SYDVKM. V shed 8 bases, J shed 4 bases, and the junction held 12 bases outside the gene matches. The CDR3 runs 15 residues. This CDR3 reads CASSTSGTGSYEQYF. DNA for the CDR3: TGTGCCAGCTCAACTTCCGGGACAGGGTCATACGAGCAGTACTTC.

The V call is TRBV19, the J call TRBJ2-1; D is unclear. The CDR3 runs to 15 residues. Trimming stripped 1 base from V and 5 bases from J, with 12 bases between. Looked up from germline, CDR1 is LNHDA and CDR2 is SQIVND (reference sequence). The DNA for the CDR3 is TGTGCCAGTAGTATAGCCCCCTTGGGGAACAATGAGCAGTTCTTC. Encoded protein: CASSIAPLGNNEQFF.

In DNA, the CDR3 is TGTGCCAGAAGCTATCACATGGTAGCTAAATACAATGAGCAGTTCTTC. It is translated as CARSYHMVAKYNEQFF. V usage is TRBV5-3 and J usage is TRBJ2-1; D not certain. TRBV5-3 is noted as an ORF with a role that remains uncertain. CDR3 length equals 16 residues. V was pared by 3 bases and J by 4 bases, with 17 bases between.

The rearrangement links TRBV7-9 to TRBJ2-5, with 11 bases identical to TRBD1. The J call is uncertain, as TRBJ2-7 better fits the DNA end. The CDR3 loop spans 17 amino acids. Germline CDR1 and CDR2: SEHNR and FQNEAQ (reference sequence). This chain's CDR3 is CASSLVGQGVRSYEQYF. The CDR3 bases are TGTGCCAGCAGCTTAGTGGGACAGGGGGTTAGGTCCTACGAGCAGTACTTC.

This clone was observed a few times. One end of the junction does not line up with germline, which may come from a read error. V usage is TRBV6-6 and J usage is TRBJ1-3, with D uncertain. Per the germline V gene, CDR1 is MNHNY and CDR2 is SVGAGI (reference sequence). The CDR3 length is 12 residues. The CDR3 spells CASSYSVNTIYF. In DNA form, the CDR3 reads TGTGCCAGCAGTTACTCTGTAAACACCATATATTTT.

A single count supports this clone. The CDR3 sequence: CASSASASGSYNEQFF. The CDR3 bases are TGTGCCAGCAGCGCTTCGGCTAGCGGGTCATACAATGAGCAGTTCTTC. The chain has TRBV28 and TRBJ2-1, with 8 nucleotides matching TRBD2. The trim removed 6 bases at V and 4 bases at J, leaving 11 bases unmatched. Germline lookup yields CDR1 MDHEN and CDR2 SYDVKM. The CDR3 contains 16 residues. The full variable domain, its missing parts supplied by reference TRBV28 and TRBJ2-1, is DVKVTQSSRYLVKRTGEKVFLECVQDMDHENMFWYRQDPGLGLRLIYFSYDVKMKEKGDIPEGYSVSREKKERFSLILESASTNQTSMYLCASSASASGSYNEQFFGPGTRLTVL.

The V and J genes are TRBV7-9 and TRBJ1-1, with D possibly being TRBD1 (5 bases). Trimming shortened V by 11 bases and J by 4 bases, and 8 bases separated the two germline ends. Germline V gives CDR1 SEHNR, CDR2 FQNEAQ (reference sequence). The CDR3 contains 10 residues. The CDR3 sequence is CASGGTEAFF. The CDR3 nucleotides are TGTGCCTCGGGGGGCACTGAAGCTTTCTTT.

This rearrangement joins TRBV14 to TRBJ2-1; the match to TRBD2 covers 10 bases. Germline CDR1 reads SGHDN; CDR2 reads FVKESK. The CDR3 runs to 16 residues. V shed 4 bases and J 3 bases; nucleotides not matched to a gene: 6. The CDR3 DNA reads TGTGCCAGCAGCCGAAGACTAGCGGGTTTCTACAATGAGCAGTTCTTC. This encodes CASSRRLAGFYNEQFF. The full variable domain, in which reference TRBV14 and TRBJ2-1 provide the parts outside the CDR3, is EAGVTQFPSHSVIEKGQTVTLRCDPISGHDNLYWYRRVMGKEIKFLLHFVKESKQDESGMPNNRFLAERTGGTYSTLKVQPAELEDSGVYFCASSRRLAGFYNEQFFGPGTRLTVL.

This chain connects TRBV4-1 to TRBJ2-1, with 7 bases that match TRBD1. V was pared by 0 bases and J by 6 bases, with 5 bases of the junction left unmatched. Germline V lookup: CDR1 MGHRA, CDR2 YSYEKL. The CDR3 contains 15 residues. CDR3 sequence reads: CASSQDPRQGNEQFF. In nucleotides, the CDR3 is TGCGCCAGCAGCCAAGATCCACGACAGGGCAATGAGCAGTTCTTC.

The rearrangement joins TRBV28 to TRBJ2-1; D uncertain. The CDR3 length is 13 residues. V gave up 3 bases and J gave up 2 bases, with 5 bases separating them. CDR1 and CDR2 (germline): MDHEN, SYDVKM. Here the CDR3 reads CASSFYTYNEQFF. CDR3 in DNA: TGTGCCAGCAGTTTCTACACCTACAATGAGCAGTTCTTC.

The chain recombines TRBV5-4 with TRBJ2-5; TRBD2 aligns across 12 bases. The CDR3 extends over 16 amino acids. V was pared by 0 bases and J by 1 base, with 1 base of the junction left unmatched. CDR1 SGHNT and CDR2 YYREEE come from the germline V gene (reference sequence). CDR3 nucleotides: TGTGCCAGCAGCTTGGAGACTAGCGGGGGCCAAGAGACCCAGTACTTC. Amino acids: CASSLETSGGQETQYF.

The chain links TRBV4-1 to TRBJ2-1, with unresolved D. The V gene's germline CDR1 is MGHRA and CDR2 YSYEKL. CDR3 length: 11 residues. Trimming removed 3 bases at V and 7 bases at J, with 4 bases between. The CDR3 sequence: CASSHPNEQFF. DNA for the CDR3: TGCGCCAGCAGCCACCCAAATGAGCAGTTCTTC.

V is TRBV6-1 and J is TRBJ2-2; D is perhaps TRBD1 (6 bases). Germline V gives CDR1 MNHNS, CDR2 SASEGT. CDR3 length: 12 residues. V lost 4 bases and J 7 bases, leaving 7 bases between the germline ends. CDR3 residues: CASSARGGELFF. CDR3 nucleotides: TGTGCCAGCAGTGCCAGGGGCGGGGAGCTGTTTTTT.

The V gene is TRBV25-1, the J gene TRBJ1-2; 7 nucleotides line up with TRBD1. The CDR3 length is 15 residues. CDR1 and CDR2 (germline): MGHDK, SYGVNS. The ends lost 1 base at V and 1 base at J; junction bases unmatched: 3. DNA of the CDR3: TGTGCCAGCAGTGAATGGGACAGAGATAACTATGGCTACACCTTC. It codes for CASSEWDRDNYGYTF.

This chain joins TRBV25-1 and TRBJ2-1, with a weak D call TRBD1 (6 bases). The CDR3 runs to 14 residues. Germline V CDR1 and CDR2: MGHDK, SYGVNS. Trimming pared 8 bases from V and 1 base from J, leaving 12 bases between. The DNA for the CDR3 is TGTGCCAGCTCAACCGGACAGTCCTACAATGAGCAGTTCTTC. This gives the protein CASSTGQSYNEQFF.

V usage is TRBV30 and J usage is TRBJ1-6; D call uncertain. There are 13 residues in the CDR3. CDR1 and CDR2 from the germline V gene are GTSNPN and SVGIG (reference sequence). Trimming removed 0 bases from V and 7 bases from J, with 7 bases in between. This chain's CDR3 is CAWSVTGNSPLHF. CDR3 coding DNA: TGTGCCTGGAGTGTTACTGGGAATTCACCCCTCCACTTT.